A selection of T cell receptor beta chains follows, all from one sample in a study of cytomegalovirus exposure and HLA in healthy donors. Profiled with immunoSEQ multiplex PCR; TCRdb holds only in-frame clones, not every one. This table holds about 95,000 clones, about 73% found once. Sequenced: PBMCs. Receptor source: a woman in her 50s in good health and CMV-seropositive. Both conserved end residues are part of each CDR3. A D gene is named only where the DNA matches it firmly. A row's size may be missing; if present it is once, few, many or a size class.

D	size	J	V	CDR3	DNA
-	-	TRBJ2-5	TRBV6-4	CASSVEIGETQYF	TGTGCCAGCAGTGTGGAGATCGGAGAGACCCAGTACTTC
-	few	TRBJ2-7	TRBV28	CASSLRYEQYF	TGTGCCAGCAGTTTACGCTACGAGCAGTACTTC
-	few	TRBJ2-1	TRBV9	CASSVGQGYNEQFF	TGTGCCAGCAGCGTAGGTCAGGGATACAATGAGCAGTTCTTC
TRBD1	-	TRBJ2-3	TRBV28	CASSPHSGGPTDTQYF	TGTGCCAGCAGCCCCCACTCAGGGGGACCCACAGATACGCAGTATTTT
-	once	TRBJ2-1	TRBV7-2	CASSLEAEVYNEQFF	TGTGCCAGCAGCTTAGAAGCGGAAGTCTACAATGAGCAGTTCTTC
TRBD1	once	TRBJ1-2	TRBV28	CASSLTGDGYTF	TGTGCCAGCAGTTTGACAGGGGATGGCTACACCTTC
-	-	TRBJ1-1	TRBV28	CASSLAQGRETEAFF	TGTGCCAGCAGCCTTGCCCAGGGGCGGGAGACTGAAGCTTTCTTT
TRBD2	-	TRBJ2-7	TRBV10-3	CATGRDPGEVQYF	TGTGCCACCGGGAGGGACCCCGGTGAAGTGCAGTACTTC
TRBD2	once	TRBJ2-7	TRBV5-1	CASSSLPGLAGVSSYEQYF	TGCGCCAGCAGCTCGTTACCGGGACTAGCGGGAGTCTCCTCCTACGAGCAGTACTTC
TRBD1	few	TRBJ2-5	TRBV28	CASSSTGALQETQYF	TGTGCCAGCAGTTCGACAGGGGCCTTACAAGAGACCCAGTACTTC
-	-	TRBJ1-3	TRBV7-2	CASSLLAVSGGNTIYF	TGTGCCAGCAGCTTATTGGCGGTCTCGGGGGGAAACACCATATATTTT
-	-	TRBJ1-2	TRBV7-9	CASTLGQNYGYTF	TGTGCCAGCACCCTCGGACAAAACTATGGCTACACCTTC
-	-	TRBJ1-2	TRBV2	CASRGRAKTF	TGTGCCAGCAGAGGGAGGGCGAAGACCTTC
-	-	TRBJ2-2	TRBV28	CASSLPSGEGGELFF	TGTGCCAGCAGTTTACCTTCAGGGGAGGGCGGGGAGCTGTTTTTT
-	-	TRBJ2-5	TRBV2	CASSVAQQETQYF	TGTGCCAGCAGTGTGGCACAGCAAGAGACCCAGTACTTC
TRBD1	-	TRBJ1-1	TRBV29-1	CSVGDRGWVEAFF	TGCAGCGTTGGGGACAGGGGATGGGTTGAAGCTTTCTTT
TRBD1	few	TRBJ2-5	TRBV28	CASATGYQETQYF	TGTGCCAGCGCGACAGGGTACCAAGAGACCCAGTACTTC
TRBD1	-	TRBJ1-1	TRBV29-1	CSVGTGFTEAFF	TGCAGCGTGGGGACAGGGTTCACTGAAGCTTTCTTT
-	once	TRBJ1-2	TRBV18	CASSPEIRVNYGYTF	TGTGCCAGCTCACCTGAGATACGGGTGAACTATGGCTACACCTTC
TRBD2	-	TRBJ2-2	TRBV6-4	CASRSGRAVPGELFF	TGTGCCAGCAGAAGCGGGAGAGCCGTCCCCGGGGAGCTGTTTTTT
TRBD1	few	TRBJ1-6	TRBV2	CASDRDRGSSPLHF	TGTGCCAGCGACCGGGACAGGGGCAGTTCACCCCTCCACTTT
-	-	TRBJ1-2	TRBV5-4	CASSTTVNYGYTF	TGTGCCAGCAGCACAACAGTGAACTATGGCTACACCTTC
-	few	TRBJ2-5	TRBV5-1	CASSSGTQETQYF	TGCGCCAGCAGCTCCGGGACTCAAGAGACCCAGTACTTC
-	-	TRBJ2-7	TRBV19	CASDPGTQPNEQYF	TGTGCCAGTGATCCCGGGACACAGCCTAACGAGCAGTACTTC
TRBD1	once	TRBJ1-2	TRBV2	CASTVDRGYPSGYTF	TGTGCCAGCACCGTGGACAGGGGCTACCCCTCGGGCTACACCTTC
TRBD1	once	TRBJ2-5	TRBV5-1	CASSPTGGRETQYF	TGCGCCAGCAGCCCGACAGGGGGCAGGGAGACCCAGTACTTC